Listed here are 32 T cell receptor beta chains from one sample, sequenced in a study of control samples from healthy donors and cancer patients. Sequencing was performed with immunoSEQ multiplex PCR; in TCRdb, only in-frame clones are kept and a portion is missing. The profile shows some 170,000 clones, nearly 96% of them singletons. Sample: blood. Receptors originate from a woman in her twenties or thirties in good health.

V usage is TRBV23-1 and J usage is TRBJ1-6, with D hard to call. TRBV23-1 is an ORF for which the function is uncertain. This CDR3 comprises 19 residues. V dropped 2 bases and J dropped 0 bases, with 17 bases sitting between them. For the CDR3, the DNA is TGCGCCAGCAGTCAAGCGAATAGGAGGGAGTCCTCCTATAATTCACCCCTCCACTTT. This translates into CASSQANRRESSYNSPLHF.

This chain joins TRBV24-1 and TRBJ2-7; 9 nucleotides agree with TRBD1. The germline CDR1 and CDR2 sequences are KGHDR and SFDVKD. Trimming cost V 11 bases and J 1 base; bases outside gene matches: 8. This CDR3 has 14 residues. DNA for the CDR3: TGTGCCAACCAAGACAGGGGGGAATCCTACGAGCAGTACTTC. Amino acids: CANQDRGESYEQYF.

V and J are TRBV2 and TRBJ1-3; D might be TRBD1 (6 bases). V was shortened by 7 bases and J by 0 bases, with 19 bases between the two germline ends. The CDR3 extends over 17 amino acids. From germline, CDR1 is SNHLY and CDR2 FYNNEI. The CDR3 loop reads CASITWGGRSSGNTIYF. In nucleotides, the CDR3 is TGTGCCAGCATCACGTGGGGGGGCCGTAGCTCTGGAAACACCATATATTTT.

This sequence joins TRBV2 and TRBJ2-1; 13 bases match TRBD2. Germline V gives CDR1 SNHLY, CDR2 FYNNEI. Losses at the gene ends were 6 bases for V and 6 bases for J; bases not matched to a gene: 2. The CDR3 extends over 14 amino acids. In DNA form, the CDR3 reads TGTGCCAGCAGGAGACTAGCGGGGGGCAATGAGCAGTTCTTC. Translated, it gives CASRRLAGGNEQFF.

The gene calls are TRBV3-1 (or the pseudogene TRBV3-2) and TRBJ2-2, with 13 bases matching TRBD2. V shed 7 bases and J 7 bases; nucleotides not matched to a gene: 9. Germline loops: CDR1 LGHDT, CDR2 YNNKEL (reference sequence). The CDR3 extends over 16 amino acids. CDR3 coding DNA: TGTGCCAGCAATAGACTAGCGGGAGGAGGGAGCGGGGAGCTGTTTTTT. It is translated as CASNRLAGGGSGELFF.

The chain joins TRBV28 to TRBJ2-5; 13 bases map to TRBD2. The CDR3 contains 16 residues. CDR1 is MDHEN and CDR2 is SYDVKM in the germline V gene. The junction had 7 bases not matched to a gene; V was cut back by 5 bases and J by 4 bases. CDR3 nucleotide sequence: TGTGCCAGCAGTCCACTAGCGGGGGGGCCGGGAGAGACCCAGTACTTC. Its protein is CASSPLAGGPGETQYF.

The CDR3 loop reads CASSLFGDAGELFF. CDR3 in DNA: TGTGCCAGCAGCTTGTTCGGGGACGCCGGGGAGCTGTTTTTT. J is TRBJ2-2 and V is TRBV5-4; the D call may be TRBD1 or TRBD2 (5 bases each). There are 14 residues in the CDR3. V shed 1 base and J shed 6 bases, with 10 bases lying between them. Per germline, CDR1 SGHNT and CDR2 YYREEE (reference sequence).

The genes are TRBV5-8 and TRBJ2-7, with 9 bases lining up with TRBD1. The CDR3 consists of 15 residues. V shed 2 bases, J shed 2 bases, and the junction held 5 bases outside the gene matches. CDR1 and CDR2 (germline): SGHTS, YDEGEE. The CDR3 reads CASSFRTGATYEQYF. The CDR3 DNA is TGTGCCAGCAGCTTCCGGACAGGGGCTACCTACGAGCAGTACTTC.

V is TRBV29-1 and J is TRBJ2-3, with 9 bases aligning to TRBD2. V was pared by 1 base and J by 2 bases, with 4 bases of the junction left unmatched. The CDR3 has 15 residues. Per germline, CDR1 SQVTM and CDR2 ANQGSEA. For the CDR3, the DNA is TGCAGCGTTGAAGGAGAGCGGGGGGCCACAGATACGCAGTATTTT. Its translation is CSVEGERGATDTQYF.

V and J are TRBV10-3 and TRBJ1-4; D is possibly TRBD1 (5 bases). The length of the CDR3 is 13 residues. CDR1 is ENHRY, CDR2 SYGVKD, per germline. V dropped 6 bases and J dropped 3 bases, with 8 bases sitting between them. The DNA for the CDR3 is TGTGCCATCAGGGGAGGGGCTAATGAAAAACTGTTTTTT. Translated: CAIRGGANEKLFF.

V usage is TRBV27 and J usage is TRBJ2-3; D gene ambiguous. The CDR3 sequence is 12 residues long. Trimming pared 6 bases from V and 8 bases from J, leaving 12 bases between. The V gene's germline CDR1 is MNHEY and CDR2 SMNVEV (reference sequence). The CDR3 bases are TGTGCCAGCAGCCAAGGGTCACCTACGCAGTATTTT. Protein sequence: CASSQGSPTQYF.

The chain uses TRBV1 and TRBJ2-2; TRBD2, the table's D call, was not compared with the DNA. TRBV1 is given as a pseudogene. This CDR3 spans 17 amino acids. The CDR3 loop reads CTSSQDYGTTNTGELFF. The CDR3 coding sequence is TGCACCAGCAGCCAAGATTACGGGACTACGAACACCGGGGAGCTGTTTTTT.

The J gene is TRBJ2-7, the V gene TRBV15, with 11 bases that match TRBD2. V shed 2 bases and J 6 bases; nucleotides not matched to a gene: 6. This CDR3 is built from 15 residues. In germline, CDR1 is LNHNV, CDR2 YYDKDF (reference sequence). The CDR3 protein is CATSRTTSGGSEQYF. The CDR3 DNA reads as TGTGCCACCAGCAGAACTACTAGCGGGGGAAGCGAGCAGTACTTC.

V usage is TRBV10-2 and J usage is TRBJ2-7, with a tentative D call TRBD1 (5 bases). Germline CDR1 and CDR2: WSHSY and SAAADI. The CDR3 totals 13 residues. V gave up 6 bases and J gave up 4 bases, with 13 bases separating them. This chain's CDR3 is CASSVGHTYEQYF. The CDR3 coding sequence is TGCGCCAGCAGCGTAGGACACACTTACGAGCAGTACTTC.

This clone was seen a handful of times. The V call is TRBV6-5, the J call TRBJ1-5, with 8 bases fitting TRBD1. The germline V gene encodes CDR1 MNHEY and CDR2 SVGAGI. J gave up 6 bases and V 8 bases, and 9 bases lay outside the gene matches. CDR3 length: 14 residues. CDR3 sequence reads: CASRGRGHGQPQHF. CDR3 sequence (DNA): TGTGCCAGCCGAGGCAGGGGGCACGGTCAGCCCCAGCATTTT.

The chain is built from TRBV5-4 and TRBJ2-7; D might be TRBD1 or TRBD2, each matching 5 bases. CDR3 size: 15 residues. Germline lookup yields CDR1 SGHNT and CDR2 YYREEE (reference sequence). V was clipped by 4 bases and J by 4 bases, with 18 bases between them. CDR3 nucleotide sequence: TGTGCCAGCAGCAGGGCCGGGACGGCAGAATACGAGCAGTACTTC. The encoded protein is CASSRAGTAEYEQYF.

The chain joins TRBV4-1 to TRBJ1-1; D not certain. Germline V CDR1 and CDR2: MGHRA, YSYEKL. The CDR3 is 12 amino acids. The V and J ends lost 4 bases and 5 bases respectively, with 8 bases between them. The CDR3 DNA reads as TGCGCCAGCAGCCCGTCTGGAACTGAAGCTTTCTTT. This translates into CASSPSGTEAFF.

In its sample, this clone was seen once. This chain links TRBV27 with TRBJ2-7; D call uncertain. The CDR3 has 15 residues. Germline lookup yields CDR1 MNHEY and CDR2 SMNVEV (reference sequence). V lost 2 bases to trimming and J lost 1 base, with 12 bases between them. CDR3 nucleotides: TGTGCCAGCAGTTTAAAAGGCCTTCTTTCCTACGAGCAGTACTTC. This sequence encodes CASSLKGLLSYEQYF.

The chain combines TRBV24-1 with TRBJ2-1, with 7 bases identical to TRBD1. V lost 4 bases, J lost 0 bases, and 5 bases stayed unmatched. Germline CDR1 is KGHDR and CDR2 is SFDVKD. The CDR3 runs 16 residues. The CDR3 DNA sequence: TGTGCCACCAGTGACCTCGGGACAGACTCCTACAATGAGCAGTTCTTC. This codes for CATSDLGTDSYNEQFF.

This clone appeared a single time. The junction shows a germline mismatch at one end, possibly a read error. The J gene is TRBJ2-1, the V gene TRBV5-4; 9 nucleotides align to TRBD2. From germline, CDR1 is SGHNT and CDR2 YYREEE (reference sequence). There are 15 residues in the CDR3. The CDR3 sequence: CASNLGGAGGNEQFF. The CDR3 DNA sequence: TGTGCCAGCAACTTGGGGGGAGCGGGAGGAAATGAGCAGTTCTTC.

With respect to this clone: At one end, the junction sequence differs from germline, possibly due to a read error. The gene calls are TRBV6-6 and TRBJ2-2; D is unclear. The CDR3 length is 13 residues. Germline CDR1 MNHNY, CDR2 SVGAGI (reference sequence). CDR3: CVSRPRITGELFF. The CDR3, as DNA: TGTGTCAGCAGACCCAGGATCACCGGGGAGCTGTTTTTT.

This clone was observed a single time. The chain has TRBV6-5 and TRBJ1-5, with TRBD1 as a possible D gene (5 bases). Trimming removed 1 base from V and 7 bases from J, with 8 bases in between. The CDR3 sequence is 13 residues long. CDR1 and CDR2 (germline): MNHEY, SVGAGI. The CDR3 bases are TGTGCCAGCAGTTACTGGCGGGGGCAGCCCCAGCATTTT. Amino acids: CASSYWRGQPQHF.

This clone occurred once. CDR3 loop: CASSLGGTRFNEQYF. The DNA of the CDR3 is TGCGCCAGCAGCTTGGGCGGGACAAGATTCAACGAGCAGTACTTC. The rearrangement uses TRBV5-1 and TRBJ2-7, with D perhaps matching TRBD1 or TRBD2 (6 bases each). Trimming removed 0 bases at V and 5 bases at J, with 15 bases between. Germline CDR1 reads SGHRS; CDR2 reads YFSETQ. CDR3 size: 15 residues.

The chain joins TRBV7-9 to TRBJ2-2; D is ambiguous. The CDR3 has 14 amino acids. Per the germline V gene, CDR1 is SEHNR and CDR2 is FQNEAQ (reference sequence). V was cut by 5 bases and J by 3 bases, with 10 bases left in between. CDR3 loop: CASSHDLDTGELFF. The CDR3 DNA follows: TGTGCCAGCAGCCACGACCTAGACACCGGGGAGCTGTTTTTT. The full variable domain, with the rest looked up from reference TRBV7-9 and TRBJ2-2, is DTGVSQNPRHKITKRGQNVTFRCDPISEHNRLYWYRQTLGQGPEFLTYFQNEAQLEKSRLLSDRFSAERPKGSFSTLEIQRTEQGDSAMYLCASSHDLDTGELFFGEGSRLTVL.

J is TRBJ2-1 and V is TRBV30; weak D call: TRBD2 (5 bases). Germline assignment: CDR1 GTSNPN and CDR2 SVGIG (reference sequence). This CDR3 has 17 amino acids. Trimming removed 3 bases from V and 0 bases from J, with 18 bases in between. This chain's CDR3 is CAWSAISSGRSYNEQFF. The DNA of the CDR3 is TGTGCCTGGAGCGCAATATCGAGCGGACGCTCCTACAATGAGCAGTTCTTC.

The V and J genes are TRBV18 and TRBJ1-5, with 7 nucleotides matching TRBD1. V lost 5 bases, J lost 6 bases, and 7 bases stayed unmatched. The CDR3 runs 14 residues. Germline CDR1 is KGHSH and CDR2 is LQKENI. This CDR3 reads CASSSQGWGQPQHF. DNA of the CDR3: TGTGCCAGCTCATCACAGGGGTGGGGTCAGCCCCAGCATTTT.

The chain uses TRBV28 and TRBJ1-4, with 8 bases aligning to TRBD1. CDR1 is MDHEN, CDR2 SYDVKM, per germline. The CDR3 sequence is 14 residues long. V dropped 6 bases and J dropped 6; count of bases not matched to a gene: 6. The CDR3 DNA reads TGTGCCAGCAGAGCAGGGGGCTCCGATGAAAAACTGTTTTTT. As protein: CASRAGGSDEKLFF.

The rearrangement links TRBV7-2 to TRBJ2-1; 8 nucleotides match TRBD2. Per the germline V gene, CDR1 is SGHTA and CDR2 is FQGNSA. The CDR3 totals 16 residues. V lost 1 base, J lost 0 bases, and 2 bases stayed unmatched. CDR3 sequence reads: CASSLVGTSSYNEQFF. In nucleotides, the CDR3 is TGTGCCAGCAGCTTAGTGGGGACTAGCTCCTACAATGAGCAGTTCTTC.

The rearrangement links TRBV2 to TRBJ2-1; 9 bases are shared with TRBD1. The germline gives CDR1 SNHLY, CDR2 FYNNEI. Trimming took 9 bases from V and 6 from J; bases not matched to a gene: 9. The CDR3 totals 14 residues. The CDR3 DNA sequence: TGTGCCAGTTCCGAGGCACAGGGGGCCAATGAGCAGTTCTTC. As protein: CASSEAQGANEQFF.

The CDR3 loop reads CASSFGQGNQPQHF. In nucleotides, the CDR3 is TGTGCCAGCAGTTTCGGACAGGGGAATCAGCCCCAGCATTTT. The V and J genes are TRBV28 and TRBJ1-5; 9 bases fit TRBD1. The J segment lost 4 bases and the V segment lost 3 bases, leaving 1 base of the junction unmatched. Germline CDR1 MDHEN, CDR2 SYDVKM. CDR3 length: 14 amino acids.

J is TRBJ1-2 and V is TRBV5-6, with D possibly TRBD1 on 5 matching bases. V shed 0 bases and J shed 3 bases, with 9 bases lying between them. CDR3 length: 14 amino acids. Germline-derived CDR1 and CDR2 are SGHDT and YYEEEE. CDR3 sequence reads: CASSLVGRDYGYTF. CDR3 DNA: TGTGCCAGCAGCTTGGTAGGCAGGGACTATGGCTACACCTTC.

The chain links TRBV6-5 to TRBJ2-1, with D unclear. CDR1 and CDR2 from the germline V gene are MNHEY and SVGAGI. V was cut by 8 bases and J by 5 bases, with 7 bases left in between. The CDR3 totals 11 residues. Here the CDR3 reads CASGRDNEQFF. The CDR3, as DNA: TGTGCCAGCGGCAGAGACAATGAGCAGTTCTTC.